The 31 T cell receptor beta chains below come from one sample, sequenced in a study of beta chain features in type 1 diabetes. Sequencing targeted expressed TCRB transcripts, as all isolated RNA had been reverse transcribed. The protocol was immunoSEQ multiplex PCR, while the TCRdb copy is restricted to in-frame clones and leaves out a portion. Of more than 130,000 clones detected, 6.9% appear once; the ten largest clones hold 1.4%. Sequencing input: central memory CD4+ T cells from blood. The origin of the receptors is a young woman in good health.

This clone was seen repeatedly, ten times or more. The chain is built from TRBV29-1 and TRBJ2-2; perhaps TRBD2 as D (6 bases). Deletions cut 7 bases from V and 0 bases from J, with 12 bases between. Germline assignment: CDR1 SQVTM and CDR2 ANQGSEA. This CDR3 comprises 14 residues. CDR3 protein: CSGGGVANTGELFF. The DNA for the CDR3 is TGCAGCGGTGGAGGGGTTGCGAACACCGGGGAGCTGTTTTTT.

Ten or more counts support this clone. The gene calls are TRBV7-2 and TRBJ2-3, with D perhaps TRBD1 (6 bases). Per the germline V gene, CDR1 is SGHTA and CDR2 is FQGNSA. The CDR3 sequence is 14 residues long. The V end lost 5 bases, the J end lost 4 bases, and 13 bases lay between the germline ends. The CDR3 region is CASSPQQGSDTQYF. The CDR3 DNA is TGTGCCAGCAGCCCGCAACAGGGTTCAGATACGCAGTATTTT. The full variable domain, its missing parts supplied by reference TRBV7-2 and TRBJ2-3, is GAGVSQSPSNKVTEKGKDVELRCDPISGHTALYWYRQSLGQGLEFLIYFQGNSAPDKSGLPSDRFSAERTGGSVSTLTIQRTQQEDSAVYLCASSPQQGSDTQYFGPGTRLTVL.

The chain has TRBV7-2 and TRBJ2-1, with TRBD2 as a possible D gene (6 bases). Between the trimmed V and J ends, which lost 5 bases and 4 bases, there was a span of 15 bases. The CDR3 length is 15 residues. Germline V gene lookup returns CDR1 SGHTA and CDR2 FQGNSA. The CDR3 region is CASSIDRDLYNEQFF. The CDR3 DNA sequence: TGTGCCAGCAGCATAGACCGGGACTTATACAATGAGCAGTTCTTC. Together with reference TRBV7-2 and TRBJ2-1, the CDR3 gives the full variable domain: GAGVSQSPSNKVTEKGKDVELRCDPISGHTALYWYRQSLGQGLEFLIYFQGNSAPDKSGLPSDRFSAERTGGSVSTLTIQRTQQEDSAVYLCASSIDRDLYNEQFFGPGTRLTVL.

This clone was detected a few times. Sequence at one end of the junction differs from germline and may be a read error. The rearrangement joins TRBV28 to TRBJ2-7; 8 nucleotides match TRBD1. This CDR3 has 12 residues. The germline CDR1 and CDR2 sequences are MDHEN and SYDVKM. The CDR3 sequence: CASRGEENRGDF. The CDR3 DNA sequence: TGTGCCAGCAGGGGGGAAGAGAACAGGGGGGACTTC.

This clone has a handful of counts. This chain connects TRBV5-6 to TRBJ1-2; 10 nucleotides agree with TRBD1. Germline-derived CDR1 and CDR2 are SGHDT and YYEEEE. Unmatched junction bases numbered 10, after V lost 5 bases and J lost 6 bases. CDR3 size: 15 residues. CDR3 DNA: TGTGCCAGCAGATACCGGGACAGGGGATGGGATGGCTACACCTTC. It codes for CASRYRDRGWDGYTF.

With respect to this clone: In the same sample, other DNA sequences code for this CDR3. This chain links TRBV7-2 with TRBJ2-7, with D perhaps matching TRBD2 (6 bases). Germline CDR1 reads SGHTA; CDR2 reads FQGNSA. The CDR3 contains 14 residues. V lost 1 base to trimming and J lost 3 bases, with 10 bases between them. The CDR3 DNA reads TGTGCCAGCAGCTTAGGGTTAGCGGACTACGAGCAGTACTTC. Translating gives CASSLGLADYEQYF.

This clone was observed many times. The chain couples TRBV25-1 to TRBJ2-3; D is perhaps TRBD1 (5 bases). This CDR3 has 14 amino acids. The V and J ends lost 5 bases and 0 bases respectively, with 9 bases between them. The V gene's germline CDR1 is MGHDK and CDR2 SYGVNS. CDR3 sequence (DNA): TGTGCCAGCAGTATAGGGGAAAGCACAGATACGCAGTATTTT. Translated: CASSIGESTDTQYF.

This chain uses TRBV18 with TRBJ1-1; 8 bases are a match to TRBD1. CDR1 is KGHSH, CDR2 LQKENI, per germline. CDR3 length: 16 amino acids. Trimming cost V 3 bases and J 4 bases; bases outside gene matches: 10. DNA for the CDR3: TGTGCCAGCTCACCCGTCGGACAGGGTTCAGGCACTGAAGCTTTCTTT. This gives the protein CASSPVGQGSGTEAFF.

The rearrangement uses TRBV2 and TRBJ2-4; 9 bases line up with TRBD1. J was trimmed by 7 bases and V by 1 base; bases with no gene match: 2. The CDR3 has 14 amino acids. Germline-derived CDR1 and CDR2 are SNHLY and FYNNEI. CDR3 in DNA: TGTGCCAGCAGTGAAGGAGGACAGGGGAACATTCAGTACTTC. Translation gives CASSEGGQGNIQYF.

The rearrangement uses TRBV6-5 and TRBJ2-3; 9 positions match TRBD2. The V gene's germline CDR1 is MNHEY and CDR2 SVGAGI. V shed 5 bases, J shed 9 bases, and the junction held 9 bases outside the gene matches. There are 14 residues in the CDR3. CDR3 loop: CASSLAGRQQTQYF. CDR3 DNA sequence: TGTGCCAGCAGTCTAGCGGGGAGACAGCAAACGCAGTATTTT.

The chain couples TRBV4-2 to TRBJ1-5, with D unresolved. The CDR3 covers 13 residues. CDR1 and CDR2 from the germline V gene are LGHNA and YNFKEQ. V gave up 0 bases and J gave up 7 bases, with 7 bases separating them. The chain's CDR3 is CASSQDLLQPQHF. In DNA form, the CDR3 reads TGTGCCAGCAGCCAAGACCTCTTACAGCCCCAGCATTTT.

This clone was recorded a few times. The chain recombines TRBV6-1 with TRBJ1-4; 10 bases line up with TRBD1. V lost 4 bases and J lost 8; bases outside the gene matches: 7. In germline, CDR1 is MNHNS, CDR2 SASEGT. The CDR3 contains 15 residues. Written as DNA, the CDR3 is TGTGCCAGCAGTGCCACCGGGACAGGGGTGGAAAAACTGTTTTTT. Translating gives CASSATGTGVEKLFF.

This clone was seen more than once but under ten times. The chain employs TRBV5-1 and TRBJ1-1; D unclear. The CDR3 length is 14 residues. Germline V gene lookup returns CDR1 SGHRS and CDR2 YFSETQ. V gave up 0 bases and J gave up 1 base, with 7 bases separating them. The chain's CDR3 is CASSLVPGNTEAFF. The CDR3 DNA sequence: TGCGCCAGCAGCTTGGTCCCCGGGAACACTGAAGCTTTCTTT.

This chain uses TRBV28 with TRBJ2-7; 8 bases fit TRBD2. The junction had 9 bases not matched to a gene; V was cut back by 2 bases and J by 6 bases. This CDR3 has 15 residues. Germline CDR1 is MDHEN and CDR2 is SYDVKM. This chain's CDR3 is CASSLSHSGIGEQYF. The CDR3 DNA reads TGTGCCAGCAGTTTAAGCCATAGCGGGATAGGCGAGCAGTACTTC.

This clone was detected only a few times. This chain's CDR3 is CASSARRAGSGSVGETQYF. CDR3 sequence (DNA): TGTGCCAGCAGTGCCCGCCGCGCGGGGTCCGGGAGCGTCGGAGAGACCCAGTACTTC. This rearrangement joins TRBV6-1 to TRBJ2-5; a possible D gene is TRBD2 (6 bases). This CDR3 is built from 19 residues. V lost 4 bases and J lost 4, with 28 bases in between. The germline gives CDR1 MNHNS, CDR2 SASEGT.

The V call is TRBV18, the J call TRBJ1-4; D remains unclear. Trimming left V 1 base short and J 4 bases short, with 13 bases between. CDR3 length: 16 residues. Germline CDR1 is KGHSH and CDR2 is LQKENI. The CDR3 sequence is CASSPQLSEFNEKLFF. The CDR3, as DNA: TGTGCCAGCTCACCACAACTTTCCGAGTTTAATGAAAAACTGTTTTTT.

J is TRBJ2-1 and V is TRBV12-5, with no clear D. The CDR3 consists of 14 residues. Trimming shortened V by 6 bases and J by 11 bases, and 20 bases separated the two germline ends. CDR1 LGHNT and CDR2 FRNRAP come from the germline V gene. The DNA of the CDR3 is TGTGCTAGTGGACCCCACGACACCCCTACCCAGCAGTTCTTC. This codes for CASGPHDTPTQQFF.

This clone was seen repeatedly, ten times or more. The V gene is TRBV21-1, the J gene TRBJ2-3; TRBD1 is the table's D call and was not checked against the DNA. TRBV21-1 is noted as a pseudogene. The CDR3 runs to 16 residues. DNA for the CDR3: TGTGCCAGCAGCGTAGGGGGCTCTGGGACTCGAGATACGCAGTATTTT. Translating it yields CASSVGGSGTRDTQYF.

This clone appeared a few times. This chain links TRBV5-1 with TRBJ2-1; 9 nucleotides align to TRBD1. Germline CDR1 reads SGHRS; CDR2 reads YFSETQ. CDR3 length equals 15 residues. V gave up 4 bases and J gave up 2 bases; unmatched junction bases: 4. The CDR3 nucleotides are TGCGCCAGCAGCACGGGACAGGGCCCCTACAATGAGCAGTTCTTC. It codes for CASSTGQGPYNEQFF. The full variable domain, completed using reference TRBV5-1 and TRBJ2-1, is KAGVTQTPRYLIKTRGQQVTLSCSPISGHRSVSWYQQTPGQGLQFLFEYFSETQRNKGNFPGRFSGRQFSNSRSEMNVSTLELGDSALYLCASSTGQGPYNEQFFGPGTRLTVL.

J is TRBJ2-1 and V is TRBV5-4; TRBD2 aligns across 14 bases. The CDR3 consists of 18 residues. CDR1 and CDR2 (germline): SGHNT, YYREEE (reference sequence). V gave up 4 bases and J gave up 8 bases; unmatched junction bases: 14. Here the CDR3 DNA reads TGTGCCAGCAGCCTTCCTTCAACGGGGACTAGCGGGAGCGATGAGCAGTTCTTC. Its translation is CASSLPSTGTSGSDEQFF.

V is TRBV27 and J is TRBJ1-1, with D possibly matching TRBD1 (5 bases). V was pared by 6 bases and J by 5 bases, with 19 bases between. Germline V gives CDR1 MNHEY, CDR2 SMNVEV (reference sequence). The CDR3 covers 15 residues. DNA of the CDR3: TGTGCCAGCAGCTCAGGAGGGGCGGGGAATACTGAAGCTTTCTTT. Translation gives CASSSGGAGNTEAFF.

In this sample, this clone turned up a few times. This chain links TRBV7-9 with TRBJ2-3; 13 bases align to TRBD2. J gave up 2 bases and V 5 bases, and 7 bases lay outside the gene matches. The CDR3 extends over 17 amino acids. Germline lookup yields CDR1 SEHNR and CDR2 FQNEAQ (reference sequence). The DNA for the CDR3 is TGTGCCAGCAGCCGGACTAGCGGGAGTCCTGACACAGATACGCAGTATTTT. Amino acids: CASSRTSGSPDTDTQYF.

This clone showed up just a few times. The chain combines TRBV7-9 with TRBJ1-2; 7 nucleotides agree with TRBD1. CDR3 length equals 15 residues. Unmatched junction bases numbered 7, after V lost 5 bases and J lost 1 base. The V gene's germline CDR1 is SEHNR and CDR2 FQNEAQ (reference sequence). The CDR3 DNA reads as TGTGCCAGCAGCGCAACCCGGGACAGTAACTATGGCTACACCTTC. This encodes CASSATRDSNYGYTF.

Ten or more counts support this clone. This chain uses TRBV19 with TRBJ2-6; D may be TRBD2 (6 bases). V was shortened by 5 bases and J by 2 bases, with 16 bases between the two germline ends. Germline-derived CDR1 and CDR2 are LNHDA and SQIVND (reference sequence). This CDR3 contains 17 residues. CDR3 DNA sequence: TGTGCCAGTAGTGCCAACCTCAGGGAGGCTGGGGCCAACGTCCTGACTTTC. It encodes CASSANLREAGANVLTF.

This clone was observed a few times. This rearrangement joins TRBV28 to TRBJ2-1; 14 nucleotides agree with TRBD2. V gave up 6 bases and J gave up 3 bases; unmatched junction bases: 16. CDR3 length: 20 residues. CDR1 is MDHEN, CDR2 SYDVKM, per germline. This CDR3 reads CASRRPPGLAGAPLYNEQFF. DNA of the CDR3: TGTGCCAGCAGGCGCCCTCCGGGACTAGCGGGAGCCCCCCTCTACAATGAGCAGTTCTTC. The whole variable domain, filled in from reference TRBV28 and TRBJ2-1, reads DVKVTQSSRYLVKRTGEKVFLECVQDMDHENMFWYRQDPGLGLRLIYFSYDVKMKEKGDIPEGYSVSREKKERFSLILESASTNQTSMYLCASRRPPGLAGAPLYNEQFFGPGTRLTVL.

The V gene is TRBV4-1, the J gene TRBJ2-3; 10 bases map to TRBD2. Trimming took 0 bases from V and 7 from J; bases not matched to a gene: 7. CDR1 MGHRA and CDR2 YSYEKL come from the germline V gene. CDR3 length: 16 amino acids. The CDR3 bases are TGCGCCAGCAGCCAAGATCGAAGCGGGAGGGTGCATACGCAGTATTTT. Protein product: CASSQDRSGRVHTQYF.

To note about this clone: The germline gene is not matched at one end of the junction; a read error may be the cause. The chain uses TRBV5-4 and TRBJ2-7; 9 bases line up with TRBD2. This CDR3 has 15 residues. The germline gives CDR1 SGHNT, CDR2 YYREEE (reference sequence). The CDR3 loop reads CASSQVAGVGYEQYF. DNA of the CDR3: TGCGCCAGCAGCCAGGTAGCGGGGGTGGGGTACGAGCAGTACTTC.

CDR3 region: CASSLTAGGFDEQYF. As DNA, the CDR3 is TGTGCCAGCAGCTTAACGGCGGGAGGTTTTGACGAGCAGTACTTC. The chain employs TRBV7-3 and TRBJ2-7; TRBD2 matches 8 bases. V was pared by 0 bases and J by 5 bases, with 6 bases of the junction left unmatched. CDR1 SGHTA and CDR2 FQGTGA come from the germline V gene. The CDR3 has 15 amino acids. Complete variable domain (other parts from reference TRBV7-3 and TRBJ2-7): GAGVSQTPSNKVTEKGKYVELRCDPISGHTALYWYRQSLGQGPEFLIYFQGTGAADDSGLPNDRFFAVRPEGSVSTLKIQRTERGDSAVYLCASSLTAGGFDEQYFGPGTRLTVT.

In its sample, this clone was seen a few times. Other DNA variants within this sample encode the same CDR3. V gene TRBV11-2 combines with J gene TRBJ2-1; D might be TRBD2 (6 bases). Germline V gene data show CDR1 as SGHAT and CDR2 as FQNNGV. This CDR3 has 13 residues. V lost 0 bases and J lost 7, with 7 bases in between. The CDR3 bases are TGTGCCAGCAGCTTAGAAGGGAGGAATGAGCAGTTCTTC. Protein product: CASSLEGRNEQFF.

This clone has a handful of counts. The genes are TRBV9 and TRBJ2-3; D gene unclear. Trimming removed 0 bases from V and 2 bases from J, with 7 bases in between. The CDR3 totals 14 residues. Germline CDR1 reads SGDLS; CDR2 reads YYNGEE. This CDR3 is CASSVAAVTDTQYF. CDR3 coding DNA: TGTGCCAGCAGCGTAGCGGCGGTCACAGATACGCAGTATTTT.

This clone has ten or more counts. The rearrangement joins TRBV5-4 to TRBJ2-1; 11 bases fit TRBD2. The germline V gene encodes CDR1 SGHNT and CDR2 YYREEE (reference sequence). With V trimmed by 2 bases and J by 9 bases, 4 bases remained unmatched. The CDR3 runs 14 residues. Written as DNA, the CDR3 is TGTGCCAGCAGCTTTACTAGCGGGAGTCTTGAGCAGTTCTTC. Its translation: CASSFTSGSLEQFF. Together with reference TRBV5-4 and TRBJ2-1, the CDR3 gives the full variable domain: ETGVTQSPTHLIKTRGQQVTLRCSSQSGHNTVSWYQQALGQGPQFIFQYYREEENGRGNFPPRFSGLQFPNYSSELNVNALELDDSALYLCASSFTSGSLEQFFGPGTRLTVL.